This TCR beta chain emerged from a study of lymphopenia after photon versus proton radiotherapy. Trimming took off 5 bases at V and 2 bases at J, with 13 bases between the two ends. Germline V gives CDR1 SGHAT, CDR2 FQNNGV. CDR3 length: 14 residues. Only in-frame clones appear in the TCRdb table, and some are missing; sequencing was by immunoSEQ multiplex PCR. The sample records around 25,000 clones, under 95% being singletons. The origin of this receptor is a woman in her forties or fifties with cholangiocarcinoma. Specimen: peripheral blood, collected from a patient treated with photon-based radiotherapy. The V call is TRBV11-2, the J call TRBJ2-7; tentatively, D is TRBD1 (5 bases). DNA for the CDR3: TGTGCCAGCAGCCAGGGAAGAGAAGCCTACGAGCAGTACTTC. This codes for CASSQGREAYEQYF. Drawing the rest from reference TRBV11-2 and TRBJ2-7, the complete variable domain is EAGVAQSPRYKIIEKRQSVAFWCNPISGHATLYWYQQILGQGPKLLIQFQNNGVVDDSQLPKDRFSAERLKGVDSTLKIQPAKLEDSAVYLCASSQGREAYEQYFGPGTRLTVT.